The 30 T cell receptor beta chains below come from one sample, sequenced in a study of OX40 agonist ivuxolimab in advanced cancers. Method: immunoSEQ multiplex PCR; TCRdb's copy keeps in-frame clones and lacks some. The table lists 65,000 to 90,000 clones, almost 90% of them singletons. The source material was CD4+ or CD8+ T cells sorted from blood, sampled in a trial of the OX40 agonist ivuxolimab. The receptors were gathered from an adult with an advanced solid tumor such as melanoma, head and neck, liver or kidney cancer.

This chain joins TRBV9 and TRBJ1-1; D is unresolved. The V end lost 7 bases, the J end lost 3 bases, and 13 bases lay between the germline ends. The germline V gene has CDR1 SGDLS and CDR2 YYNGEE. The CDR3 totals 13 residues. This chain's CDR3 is CASSLQLDTEAFF. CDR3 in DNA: TGTGCCAGCTCTTTACAGCTCGACACTGAAGCTTTCTTT.

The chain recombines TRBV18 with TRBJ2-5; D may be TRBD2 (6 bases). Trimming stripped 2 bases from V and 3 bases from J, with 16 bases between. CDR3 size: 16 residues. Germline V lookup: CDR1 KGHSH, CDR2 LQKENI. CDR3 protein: CASSPGQGGLKETQYF. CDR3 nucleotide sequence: TGTGCCAGCTCACCAGGGCAGGGAGGACTGAAAGAGACCCAGTACTTC.

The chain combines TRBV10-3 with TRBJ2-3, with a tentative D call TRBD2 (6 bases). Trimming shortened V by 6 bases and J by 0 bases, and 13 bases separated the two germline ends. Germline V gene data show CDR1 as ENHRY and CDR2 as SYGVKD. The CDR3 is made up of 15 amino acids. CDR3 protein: CAISGSDLSTDTQYF. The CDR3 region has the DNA TGTGCCATCAGCGGGAGCGACCTTAGCACAGATACGCAGTATTTT.

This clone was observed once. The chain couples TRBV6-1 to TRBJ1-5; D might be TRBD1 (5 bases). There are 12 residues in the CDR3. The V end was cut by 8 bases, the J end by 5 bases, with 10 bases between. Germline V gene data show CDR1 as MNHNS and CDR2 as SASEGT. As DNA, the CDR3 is TGTGCCAGCGGGGGGAGGGATCAGCCCCAGCATTTT. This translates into CASGGRDQPQHF.

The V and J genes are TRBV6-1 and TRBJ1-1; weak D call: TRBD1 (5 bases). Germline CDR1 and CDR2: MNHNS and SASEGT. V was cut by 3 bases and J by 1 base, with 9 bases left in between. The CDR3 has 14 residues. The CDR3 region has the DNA TGTGCCAGCAGTGAGTTCGACAGGAACACTGAAGCTTTCTTT. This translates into CASSEFDRNTEAFF.

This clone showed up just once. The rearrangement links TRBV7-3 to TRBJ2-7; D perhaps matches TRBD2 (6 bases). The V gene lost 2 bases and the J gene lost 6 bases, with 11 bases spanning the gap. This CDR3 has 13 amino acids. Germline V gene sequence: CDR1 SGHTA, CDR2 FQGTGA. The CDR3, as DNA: TGTGCCAGCAGCTTAGGGCGGGGACGCGAGCAGTACTTC. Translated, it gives CASSLGRGREQYF.

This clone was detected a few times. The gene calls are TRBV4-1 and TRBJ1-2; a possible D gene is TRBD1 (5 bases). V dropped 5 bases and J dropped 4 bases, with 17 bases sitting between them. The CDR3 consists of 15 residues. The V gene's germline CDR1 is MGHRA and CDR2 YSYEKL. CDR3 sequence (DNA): TGCGCCAGCAGCTATCCGGGACTTTACACCTATGGCTACACCTTC. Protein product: CASSYPGLYTYGYTF.

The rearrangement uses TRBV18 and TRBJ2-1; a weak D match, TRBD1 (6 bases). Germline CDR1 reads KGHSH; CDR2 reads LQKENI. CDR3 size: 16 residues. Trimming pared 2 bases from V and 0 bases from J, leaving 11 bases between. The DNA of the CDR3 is TGTGCCAGCTCACCAAGGGGGAAGAGCTCCTACAATGAGCAGTTCTTC. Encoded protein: CASSPRGKSSYNEQFF.

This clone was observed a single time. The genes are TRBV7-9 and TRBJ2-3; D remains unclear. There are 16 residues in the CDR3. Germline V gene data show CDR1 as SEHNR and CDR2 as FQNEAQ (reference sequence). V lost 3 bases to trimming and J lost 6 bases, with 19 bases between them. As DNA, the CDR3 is TGTGCCAGCAGCTTCGGCAGCCCACCTCATGGGGATACGCAGTATTTT. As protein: CASSFGSPPHGDTQYF.

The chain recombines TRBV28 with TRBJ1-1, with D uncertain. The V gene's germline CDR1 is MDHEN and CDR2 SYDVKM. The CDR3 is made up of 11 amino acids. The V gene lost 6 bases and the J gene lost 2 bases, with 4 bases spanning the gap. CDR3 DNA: TGTGCCAGCAGAATAAACACTGAAGCTTTCTTT. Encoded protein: CASRINTEAFF.

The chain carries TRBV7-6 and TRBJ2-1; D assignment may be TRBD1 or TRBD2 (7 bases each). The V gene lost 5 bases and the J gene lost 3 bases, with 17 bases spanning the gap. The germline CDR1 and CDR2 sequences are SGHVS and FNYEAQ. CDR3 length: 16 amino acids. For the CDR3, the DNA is TGTGCCAGCAGCCCCCAGGGAGGGGGCGGCTACAATGAGCAGTTCTTC. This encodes CASSPQGGGGYNEQFF.

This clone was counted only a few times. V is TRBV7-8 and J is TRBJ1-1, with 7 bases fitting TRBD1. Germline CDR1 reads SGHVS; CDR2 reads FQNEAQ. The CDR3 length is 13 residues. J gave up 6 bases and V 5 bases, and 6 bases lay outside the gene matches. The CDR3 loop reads CASSARDSSEAFF. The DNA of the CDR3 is TGTGCCAGCAGCGCCCGGGACAGTTCTGAAGCTTTCTTT.

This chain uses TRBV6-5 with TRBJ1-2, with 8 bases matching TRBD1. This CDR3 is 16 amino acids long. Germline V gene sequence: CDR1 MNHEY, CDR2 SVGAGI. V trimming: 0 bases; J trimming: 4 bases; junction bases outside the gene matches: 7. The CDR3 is CASSYSEKTGGYGYTF. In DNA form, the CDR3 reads TGTGCCAGCAGTTACTCGGAGAAAACAGGGGGCTATGGCTACACCTTC.

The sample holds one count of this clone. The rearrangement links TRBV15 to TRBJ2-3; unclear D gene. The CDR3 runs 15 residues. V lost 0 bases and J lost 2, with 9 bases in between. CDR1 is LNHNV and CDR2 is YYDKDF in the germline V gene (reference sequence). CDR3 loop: CATSRDGGNTDTQYF. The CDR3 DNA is TGTGCCACCAGCAGAGATGGTGGGAACACAGATACGCAGTATTTT.

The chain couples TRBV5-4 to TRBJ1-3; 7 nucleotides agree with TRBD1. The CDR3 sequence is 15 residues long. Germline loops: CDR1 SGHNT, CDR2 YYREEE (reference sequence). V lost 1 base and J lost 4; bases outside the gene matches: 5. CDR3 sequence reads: CASSLQTGRGNTIYF. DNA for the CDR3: TGTGCCAGCAGCTTGCAGACAGGGAGAGGAAACACCATATATTTT.

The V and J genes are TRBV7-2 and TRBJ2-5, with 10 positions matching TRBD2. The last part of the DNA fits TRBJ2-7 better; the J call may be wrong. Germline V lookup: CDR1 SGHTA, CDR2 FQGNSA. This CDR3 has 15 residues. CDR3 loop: CASSLAASGSYEQYF. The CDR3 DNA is TGTGCCAGCAGCTTAGCGGCTAGCGGGAGCTACGAGCAGTACTTC.

CDR3 region: CASSDLTSYEQYF. CDR3 sequence (DNA): TGTGCCAGCAGTGACCTGACTTCCTACGAGCAGTACTTC. The V and J genes are TRBV25-1 and TRBJ2-7; D uncertain. V lost 3 bases and J 1 base, leaving 7 bases between the germline ends. CDR1 and CDR2 from the germline V gene are MGHDK and SYGVNS. The CDR3 is made up of 13 amino acids.

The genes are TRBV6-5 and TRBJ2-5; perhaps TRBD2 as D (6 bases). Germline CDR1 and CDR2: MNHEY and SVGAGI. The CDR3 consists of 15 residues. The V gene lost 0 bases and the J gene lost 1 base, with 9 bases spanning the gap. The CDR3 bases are TGTGCCAGCAGTTACTCGGAGGGTCTCCAAGAGACCCAGTACTTC. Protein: CASSYSEGLQETQYF.

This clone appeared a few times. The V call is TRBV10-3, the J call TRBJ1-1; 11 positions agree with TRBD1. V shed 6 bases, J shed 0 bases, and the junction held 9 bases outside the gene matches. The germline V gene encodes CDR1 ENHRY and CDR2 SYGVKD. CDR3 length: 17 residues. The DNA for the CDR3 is TGTGCCATCAGGACCGGGACAGGGGGGAGGATGAACACTGAAGCTTTCTTT. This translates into CAIRTGTGGRMNTEAFF.

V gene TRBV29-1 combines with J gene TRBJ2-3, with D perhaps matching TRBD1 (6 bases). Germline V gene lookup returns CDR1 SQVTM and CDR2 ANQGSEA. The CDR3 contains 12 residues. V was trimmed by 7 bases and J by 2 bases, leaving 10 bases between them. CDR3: CSATGTTDTQYF. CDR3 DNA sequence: TGCAGCGCCACAGGGACCACAGATACGCAGTATTTT.

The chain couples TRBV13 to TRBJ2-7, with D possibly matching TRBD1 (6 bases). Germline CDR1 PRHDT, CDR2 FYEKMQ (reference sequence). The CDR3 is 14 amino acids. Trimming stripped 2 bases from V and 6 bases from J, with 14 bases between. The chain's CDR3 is CASSLKNRAIEQYF. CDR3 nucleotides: TGTGCCAGCAGCTTAAAAAACAGGGCTATCGAGCAGTACTTC.

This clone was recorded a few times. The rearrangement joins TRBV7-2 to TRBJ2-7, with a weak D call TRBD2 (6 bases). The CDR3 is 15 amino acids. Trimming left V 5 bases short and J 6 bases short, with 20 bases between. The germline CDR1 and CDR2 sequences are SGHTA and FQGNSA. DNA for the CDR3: TGTGCCAGCAGCCCCCTCGGAGGGAGAGAGCGCGAGCAGTACTTC. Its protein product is CASSPLGGREREQYF. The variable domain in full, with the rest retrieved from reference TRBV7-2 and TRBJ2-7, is GAGVSQSPSNKVTEKGKDVELRCDPISGHTALYWYRQSLGQGLEFLIYFQGNSAPDKSGLPSDRFSAERTGGSVSTLTIQRTQQEDSAVYLCASSPLGGREREQYFGPGTRLTVT.

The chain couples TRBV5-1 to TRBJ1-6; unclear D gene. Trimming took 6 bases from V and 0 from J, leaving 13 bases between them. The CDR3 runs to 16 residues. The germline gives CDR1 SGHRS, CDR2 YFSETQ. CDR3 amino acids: CASTSGASSYNSPLHF. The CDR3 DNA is TGCGCCAGCACCTCGGGTGCGAGCTCCTATAATTCACCCCTCCACTTT.

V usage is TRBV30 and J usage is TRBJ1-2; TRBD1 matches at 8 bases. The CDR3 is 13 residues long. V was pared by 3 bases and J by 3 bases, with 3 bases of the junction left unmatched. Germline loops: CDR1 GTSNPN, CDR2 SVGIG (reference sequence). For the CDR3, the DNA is TGTGCCTGGAGCCCGACAGGGGACTATGGCTACACCTTC. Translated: CAWSPTGDYGYTF.

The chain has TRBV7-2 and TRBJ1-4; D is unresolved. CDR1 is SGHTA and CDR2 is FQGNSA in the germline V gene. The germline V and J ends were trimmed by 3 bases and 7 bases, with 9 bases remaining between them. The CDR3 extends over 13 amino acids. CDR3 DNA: TGTGCCAGCAGCTTTAGCATTGGTGAAAAACTGTTTTTT. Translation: CASSFSIGEKLFF.

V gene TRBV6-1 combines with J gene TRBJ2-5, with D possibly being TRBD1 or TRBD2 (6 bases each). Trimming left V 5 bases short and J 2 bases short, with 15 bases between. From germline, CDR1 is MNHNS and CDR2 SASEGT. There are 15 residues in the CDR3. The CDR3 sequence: CASSRGGLEQETQYF. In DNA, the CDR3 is TGTGCCAGCAGTCGAGGGGGGCTGGAGCAAGAGACCCAGTACTTC.

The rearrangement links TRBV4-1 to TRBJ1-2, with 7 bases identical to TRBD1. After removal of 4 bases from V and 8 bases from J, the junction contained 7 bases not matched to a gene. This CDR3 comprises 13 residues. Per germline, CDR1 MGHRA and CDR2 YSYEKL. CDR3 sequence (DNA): TGCGCCAGCAGCCCCCAGAGGGGGCAGGGCTACACCTTC. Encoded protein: CASSPQRGQGYTF.

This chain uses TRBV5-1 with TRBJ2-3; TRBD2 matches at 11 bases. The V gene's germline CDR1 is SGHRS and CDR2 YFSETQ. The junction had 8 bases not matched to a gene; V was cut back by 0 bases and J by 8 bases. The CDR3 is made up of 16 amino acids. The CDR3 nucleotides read TGCGCCAGCAGCTTGGCCTTAGCGGGAGGGCCGGGTACGCAGTATTTT. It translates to CASSLALAGGPGTQYF.

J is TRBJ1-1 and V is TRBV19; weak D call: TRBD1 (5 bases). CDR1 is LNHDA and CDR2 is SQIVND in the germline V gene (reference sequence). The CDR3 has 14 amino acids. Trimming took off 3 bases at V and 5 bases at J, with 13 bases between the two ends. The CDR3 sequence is CASSIGGRSTEAFF. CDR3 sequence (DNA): TGTGCCAGTAGTATCGGGGGAAGGAGTACTGAAGCTTTCTTT. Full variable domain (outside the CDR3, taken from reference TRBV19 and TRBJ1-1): DGGITQSPKYLFRKEGQNVTLSCEQNLNHDAMYWYRQDPGQGLRLIYYSQIVNDFQKGDIAEGYSVSREKKESFPLTVTSAQKNPTAFYLCASSIGGRSTEAFFGQGTRLTVV.

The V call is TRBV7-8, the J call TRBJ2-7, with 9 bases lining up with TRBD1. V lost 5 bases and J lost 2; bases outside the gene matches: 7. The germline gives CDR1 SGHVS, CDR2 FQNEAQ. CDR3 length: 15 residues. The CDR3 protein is CASSPLWDRAYEQYF. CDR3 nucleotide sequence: TGTGCCAGCAGCCCCCTTTGGGACAGGGCCTACGAGCAGTACTTC.